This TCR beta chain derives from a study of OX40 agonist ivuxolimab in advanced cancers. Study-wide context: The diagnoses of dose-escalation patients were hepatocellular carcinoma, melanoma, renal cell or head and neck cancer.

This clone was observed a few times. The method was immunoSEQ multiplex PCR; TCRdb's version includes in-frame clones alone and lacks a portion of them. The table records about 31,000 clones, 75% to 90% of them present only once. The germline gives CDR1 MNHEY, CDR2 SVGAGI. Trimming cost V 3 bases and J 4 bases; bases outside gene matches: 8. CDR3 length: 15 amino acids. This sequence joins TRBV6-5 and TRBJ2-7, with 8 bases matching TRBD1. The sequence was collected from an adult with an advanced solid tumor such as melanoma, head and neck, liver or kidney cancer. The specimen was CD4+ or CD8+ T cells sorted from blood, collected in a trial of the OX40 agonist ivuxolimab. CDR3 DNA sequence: TGTGCCAGCAGTTATACCGGGACAGGTCAATACGAGCAGTACTTC. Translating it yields CASSYTGTGQYEQYF.